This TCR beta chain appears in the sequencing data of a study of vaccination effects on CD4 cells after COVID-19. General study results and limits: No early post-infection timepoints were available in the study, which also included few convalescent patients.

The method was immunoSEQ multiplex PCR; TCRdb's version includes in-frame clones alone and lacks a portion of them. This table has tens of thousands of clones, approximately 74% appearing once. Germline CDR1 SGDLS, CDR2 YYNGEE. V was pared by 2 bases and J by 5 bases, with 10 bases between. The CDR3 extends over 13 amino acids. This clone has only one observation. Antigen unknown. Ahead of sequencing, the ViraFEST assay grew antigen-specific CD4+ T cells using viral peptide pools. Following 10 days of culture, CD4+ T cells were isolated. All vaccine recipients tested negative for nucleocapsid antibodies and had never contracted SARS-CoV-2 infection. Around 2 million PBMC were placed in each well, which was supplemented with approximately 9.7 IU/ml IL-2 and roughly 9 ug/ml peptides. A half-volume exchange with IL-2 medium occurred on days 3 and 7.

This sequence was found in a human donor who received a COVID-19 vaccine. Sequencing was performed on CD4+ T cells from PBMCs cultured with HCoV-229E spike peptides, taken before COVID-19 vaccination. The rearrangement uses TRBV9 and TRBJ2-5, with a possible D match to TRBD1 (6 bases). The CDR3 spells CASSVTGWETQYF. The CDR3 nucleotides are TGTGCCAGCAGCGTTACAGGGTGGGAGACCCAGTACTTC.